The text below deals with one TCR beta chain. Its antigen is undetermined. This sample stems from a study of cytomegalovirus exposure and HLA in healthy donors. Overall study findings and caveats: Cytomegalovirus-associated TCR beta chains were listed, numbering 150 to 200.

CDR1 and CDR2 from the germline V gene are SGHTA and FQGNSA. This CDR3 has 15 amino acids. V was trimmed by 0 bases and J by 5 bases, leaving 10 bases between them. With 60 Vbeta and 13 Jbeta primers, the PCR was carried out. Per the study methods: As a later analysis found, there were 78 million or so unique TCR beta chains, of which roughly 11 million were shared. Some clones are missing from TCRdb's copy, which holds only in-frame ones; the method was immunoSEQ multiplex PCR. The DNA was the basis for D and trimming; V, J and clone size are from that table. Of about 140,000 clones in the sample, approximately 85% are singletons; the top ten hold roughly 0.5%.

The specimen was PBMCs. V is TRBV7-2 and J is TRBJ2-2; D not resolved. The sequence was obtained from a woman in her thirties or forties in good health and CMV-seronegative. In DNA, the CDR3 is TGTGCCAGCAGCTTAGCTATGGGCCGAACCGGGGAGCTGTTTTTT. The encoded protein is CASSLAMGRTGELFF.